The TCR beta chain described here comes from a study of yellow fever vaccine responses in identical twins. The study, taken as a whole, reports: Reportedly, the response of twins' T cells to the vaccine seemed partly convergent, partly personalized.

TCRdb re-called the RT-PCR reads through MiXCR, storing one row per CDR3 protein. The sample contains about 1,200 distinct CDR3 sequences, around nine tenths of which appear only once. Germline values: CDR1 LNHNV, CDR2 YYDKDF (reference sequence). The V end lost 0 bases, the J end lost 3 bases, and 12 bases lay between the germline ends. The CDR3 extends over 15 amino acids. Points on this clonotype: Its cognate antigen is unknown.

The rearrangement uses TRBV15 and TRBJ2-7; unclear D gene. The specimen was T cells from blood (PBMCs), unsorted or a sorted subset (not recorded which), collected before or after yellow fever vaccination (not recorded which). The TCR sequence derives from a female donor who received the yellow fever vaccine. CDR3 DNA sequence: TGTGCCACCAGCAGAGAGGCCGCCACGAACTACGAGCAGTACTTC. Its protein product is CATSREAATNYEQYF.